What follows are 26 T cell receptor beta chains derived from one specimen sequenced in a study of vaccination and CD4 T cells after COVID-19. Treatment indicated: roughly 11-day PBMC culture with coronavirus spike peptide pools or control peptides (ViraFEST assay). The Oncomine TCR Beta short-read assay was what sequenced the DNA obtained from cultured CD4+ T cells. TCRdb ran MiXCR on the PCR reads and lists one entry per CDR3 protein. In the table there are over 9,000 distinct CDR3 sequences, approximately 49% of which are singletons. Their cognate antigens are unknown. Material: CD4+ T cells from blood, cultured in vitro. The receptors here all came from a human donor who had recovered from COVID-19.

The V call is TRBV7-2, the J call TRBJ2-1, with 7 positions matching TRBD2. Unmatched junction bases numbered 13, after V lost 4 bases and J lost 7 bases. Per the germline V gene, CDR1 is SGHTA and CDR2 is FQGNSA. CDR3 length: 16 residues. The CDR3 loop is CASSSLGRGSLNEQFF. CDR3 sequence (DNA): TGTGCCAGCAGCTCCTTGGGCCGCGGGAGTTTGAATGAGCAGTTCTTC.

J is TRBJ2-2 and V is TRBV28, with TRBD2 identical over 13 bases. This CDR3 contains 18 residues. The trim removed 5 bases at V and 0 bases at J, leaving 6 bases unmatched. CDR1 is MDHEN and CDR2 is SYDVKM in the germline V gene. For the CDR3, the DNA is TGTGCCAGCAGTCTGGGACTAGCGGGACTATCGAACACCGGGGAGCTGTTTTTT. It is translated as CASSLGLAGLSNTGELFF.

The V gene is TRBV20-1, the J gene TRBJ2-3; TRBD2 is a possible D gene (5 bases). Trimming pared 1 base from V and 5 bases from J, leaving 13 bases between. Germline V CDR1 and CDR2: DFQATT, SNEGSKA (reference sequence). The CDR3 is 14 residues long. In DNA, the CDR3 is TGCAGTGCTAGAGTCCCTACTAGATTAGATACGCAGTATTTT. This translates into CSARVPTRLDTQYF.

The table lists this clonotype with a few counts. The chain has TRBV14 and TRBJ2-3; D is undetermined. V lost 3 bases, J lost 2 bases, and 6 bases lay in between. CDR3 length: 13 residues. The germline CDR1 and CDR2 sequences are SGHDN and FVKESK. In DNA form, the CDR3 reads TGTGCCAGCAGCCAGCAATACACAGATACGCAGTATTTT. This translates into CASSQQYTDTQYF. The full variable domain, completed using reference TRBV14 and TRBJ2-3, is EAGVTQFPSHSVIEKGQTVTLRCDPISGHDNLYWYRRVMGKEIKFLLHFVKESKQDESGMPNNRFLAERTGGTYSTLKVQPAELEDSGVYFCASSQQYTDTQYFGPGTRLTVL.

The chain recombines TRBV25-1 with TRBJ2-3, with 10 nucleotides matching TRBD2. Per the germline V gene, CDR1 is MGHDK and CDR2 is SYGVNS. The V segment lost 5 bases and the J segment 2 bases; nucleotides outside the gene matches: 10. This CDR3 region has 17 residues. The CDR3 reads CASSLASGRRDTDTQYF. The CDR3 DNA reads TGTGCCAGCAGTCTCGCTAGCGGGAGACGGGACACAGATACGCAGTATTTT.

The chain's CDR3 is CASSYRATSYEQYF. DNA of the CDR3: TGTGCCAGCAGTTACCGTGCCACCTCCTACGAGCAGTACTTC. This chain connects TRBV6-2 or TRBV6-3 to TRBJ2-7, with D uncertain. Trimming left V 2 bases short and J 0 bases short, with 8 bases between. Per germline, CDR1 MNHEY and CDR2 SVGEGT. This CDR3 has 14 residues.

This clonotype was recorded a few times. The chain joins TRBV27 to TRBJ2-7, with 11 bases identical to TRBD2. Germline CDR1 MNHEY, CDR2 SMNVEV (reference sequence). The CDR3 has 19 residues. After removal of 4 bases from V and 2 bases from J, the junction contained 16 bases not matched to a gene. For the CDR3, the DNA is TGTGCCAGCAGTTCACCCCAGACTAGCGGGATAAGGAGAGCCTACGAGCAGTACTTC. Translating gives CASSSPQTSGIRRAYEQYF.

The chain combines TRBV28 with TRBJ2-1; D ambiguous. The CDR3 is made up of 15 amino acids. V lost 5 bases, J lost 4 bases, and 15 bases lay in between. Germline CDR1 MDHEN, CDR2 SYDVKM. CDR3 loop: CASSPGGSRYNEQFF. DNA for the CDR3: TGTGCCAGCAGTCCCGGCGGCTCCCGGTACAATGAGCAGTTCTTC.

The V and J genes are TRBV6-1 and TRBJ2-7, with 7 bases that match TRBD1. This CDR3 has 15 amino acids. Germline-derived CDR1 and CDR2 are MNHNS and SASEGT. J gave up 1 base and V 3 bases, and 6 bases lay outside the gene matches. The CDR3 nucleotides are TGTGCCAGCAGTGAGCTGGGACAGAAGTCCTACGAGCAGTACTTC. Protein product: CASSELGQKSYEQYF.

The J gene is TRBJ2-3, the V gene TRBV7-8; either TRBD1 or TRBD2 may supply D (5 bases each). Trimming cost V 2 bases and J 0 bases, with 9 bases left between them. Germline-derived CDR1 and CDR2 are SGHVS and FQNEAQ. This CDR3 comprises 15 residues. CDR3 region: CASSLYGASTDTQYF. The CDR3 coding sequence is TGTGCCAGCAGCTTATACGGGGCTAGCACAGATACGCAGTATTTT.

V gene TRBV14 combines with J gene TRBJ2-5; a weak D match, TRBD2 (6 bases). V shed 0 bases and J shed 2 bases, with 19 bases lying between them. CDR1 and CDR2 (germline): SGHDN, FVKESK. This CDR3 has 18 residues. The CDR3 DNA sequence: TGTGCCAGCAGCCAAGACCGCCTGGACTATTACTCACAAGAGACCCAGTACTTC. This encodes CASSQDRLDYYSQETQYF.

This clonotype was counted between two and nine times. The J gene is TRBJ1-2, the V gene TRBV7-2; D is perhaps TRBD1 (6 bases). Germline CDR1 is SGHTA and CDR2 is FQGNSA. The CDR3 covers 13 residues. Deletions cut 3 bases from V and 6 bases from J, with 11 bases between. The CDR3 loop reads CASSLYRVNGYTF. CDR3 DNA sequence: TGTGCCAGCAGCTTGTACAGGGTTAATGGCTACACCTTC.

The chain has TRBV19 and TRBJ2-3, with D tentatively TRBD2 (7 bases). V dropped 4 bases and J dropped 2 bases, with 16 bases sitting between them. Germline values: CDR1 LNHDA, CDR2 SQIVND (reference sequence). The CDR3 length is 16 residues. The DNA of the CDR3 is TGTGCCAGTAGTAAGGGGGGGCGAAAATTCACAGATACGCAGTATTTT. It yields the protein CASSKGGRKFTDTQYF.

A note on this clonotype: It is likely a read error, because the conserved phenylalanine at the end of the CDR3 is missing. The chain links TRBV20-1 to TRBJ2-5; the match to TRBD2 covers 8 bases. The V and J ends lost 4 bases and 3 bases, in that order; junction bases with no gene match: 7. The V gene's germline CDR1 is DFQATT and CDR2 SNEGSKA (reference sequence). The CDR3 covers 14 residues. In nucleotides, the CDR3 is TGCAGTGCTACAGCGGGAGAGTGGAAAGAGACCCAGTACCTC. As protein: CSATAGEWKETQYL.

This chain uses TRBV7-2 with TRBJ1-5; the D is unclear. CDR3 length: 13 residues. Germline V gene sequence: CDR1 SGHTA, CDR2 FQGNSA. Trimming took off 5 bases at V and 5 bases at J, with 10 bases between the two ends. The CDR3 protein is CASSPQRDQPQHF. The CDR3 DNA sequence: TGTGCCAGCAGCCCACAGCGGGATCAGCCCCAGCATTTT.

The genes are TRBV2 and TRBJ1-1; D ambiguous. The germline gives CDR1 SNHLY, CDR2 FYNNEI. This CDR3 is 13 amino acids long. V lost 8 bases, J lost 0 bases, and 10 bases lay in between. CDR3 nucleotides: TGTGCCAGCGGCACATCACTGAACACTGAAGCTTTCTTT. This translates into CASGTSLNTEAFF.

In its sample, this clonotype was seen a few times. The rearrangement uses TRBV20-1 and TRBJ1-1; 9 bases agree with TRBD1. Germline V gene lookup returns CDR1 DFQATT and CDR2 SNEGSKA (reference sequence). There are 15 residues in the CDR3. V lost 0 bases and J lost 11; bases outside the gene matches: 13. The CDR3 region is CSARDINRDRAGAFF. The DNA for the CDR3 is TGCAGTGCTAGAGACATAAACCGGGACAGGGCCGGGGCTTTCTTT.

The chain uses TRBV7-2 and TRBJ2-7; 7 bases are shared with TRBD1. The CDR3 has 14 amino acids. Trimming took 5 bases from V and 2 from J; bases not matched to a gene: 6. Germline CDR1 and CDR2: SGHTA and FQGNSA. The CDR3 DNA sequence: TGTGCCAGCAGCCAGGACAGGTTCGCCTACGAGCAGTACTTC. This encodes CASSQDRFAYEQYF.

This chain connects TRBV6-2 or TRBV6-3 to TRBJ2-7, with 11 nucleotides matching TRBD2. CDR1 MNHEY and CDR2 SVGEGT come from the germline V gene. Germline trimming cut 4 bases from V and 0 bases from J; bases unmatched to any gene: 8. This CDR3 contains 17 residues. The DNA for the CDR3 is TGTGCCAGCAGTTGGCCTAGCGGGAGGTTCTTCTCCTACGAGCAGTACTTC. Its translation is CASSWPSGRFFSYEQYF.

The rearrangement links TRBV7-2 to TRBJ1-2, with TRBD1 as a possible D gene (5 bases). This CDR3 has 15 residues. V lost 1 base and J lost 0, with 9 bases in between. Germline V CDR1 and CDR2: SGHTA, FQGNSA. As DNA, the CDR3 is TGTGCCAGCAGCTTAGACAGGCTAGCTAACTATGGCTACACCTTC. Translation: CASSLDRLANYGYTF. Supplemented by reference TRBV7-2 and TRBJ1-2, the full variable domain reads GAGVSQSPSNKVTEKGKDVELRCDPISGHTALYWYRQSLGQGLEFLIYFQGNSAPDKSGLPSDRFSAERTGGSVSTLTIQRTQQEDSAVYLCASSLDRLANYGYTFGSGTRLTVV.

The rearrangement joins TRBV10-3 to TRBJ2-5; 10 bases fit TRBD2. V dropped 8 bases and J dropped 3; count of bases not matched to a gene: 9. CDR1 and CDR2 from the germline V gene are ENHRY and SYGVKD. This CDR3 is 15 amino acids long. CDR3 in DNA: TGTGCCATCGCAGACAGCGGGAGGGAGGAAGAGACCCAGTACTTC. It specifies CAIADSGREEETQYF.

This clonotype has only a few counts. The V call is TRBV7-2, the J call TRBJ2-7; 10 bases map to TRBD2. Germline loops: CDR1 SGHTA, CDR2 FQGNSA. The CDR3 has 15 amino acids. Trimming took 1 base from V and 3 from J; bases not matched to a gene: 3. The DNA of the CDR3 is TGTGCCAGCAGCTTAGGCCTAGCGGGGGACTACGAGCAGTACTTC. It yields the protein CASSLGLAGDYEQYF.

CDR3 protein: CSAVGPSSYNEQFF. The CDR3 nucleotides are TGCAGTGCGGTAGGACCAAGCTCCTACAATGAGCAGTTCTTC. The V and J genes are TRBV20-1 and TRBJ2-1; no firm D call. With 6 bases removed from V and 0 bases from J, the gap between germline ends came to 12 bases. The germline gives CDR1 DFQATT, CDR2 SNEGSKA (reference sequence). The CDR3 runs to 14 residues.

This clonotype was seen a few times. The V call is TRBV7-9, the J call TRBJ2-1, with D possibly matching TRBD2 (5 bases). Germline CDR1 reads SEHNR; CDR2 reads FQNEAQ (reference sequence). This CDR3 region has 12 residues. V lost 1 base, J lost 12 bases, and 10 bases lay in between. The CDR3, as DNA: TGTGCCAGCAGCTTAGATAGCGTAAGGCAGTTCTTC. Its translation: CASSLDSVRQFF.

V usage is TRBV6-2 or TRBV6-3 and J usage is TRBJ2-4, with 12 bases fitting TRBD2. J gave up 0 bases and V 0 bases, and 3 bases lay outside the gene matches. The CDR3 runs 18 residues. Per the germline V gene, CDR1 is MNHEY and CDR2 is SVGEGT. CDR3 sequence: CASSYSTSGSGAKNIQYF. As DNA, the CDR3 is TGTGCCAGCAGTTACTCGACTAGCGGGAGTGGAGCCAAAAACATTCAGTACTTC.

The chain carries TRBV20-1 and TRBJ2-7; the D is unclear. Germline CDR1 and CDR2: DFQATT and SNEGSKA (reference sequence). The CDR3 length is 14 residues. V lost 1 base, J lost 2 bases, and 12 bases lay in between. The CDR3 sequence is CSARGFGDTYEQYF. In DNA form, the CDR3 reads TGCAGTGCTAGAGGTTTTGGGGATACCTACGAGCAGTACTTC.